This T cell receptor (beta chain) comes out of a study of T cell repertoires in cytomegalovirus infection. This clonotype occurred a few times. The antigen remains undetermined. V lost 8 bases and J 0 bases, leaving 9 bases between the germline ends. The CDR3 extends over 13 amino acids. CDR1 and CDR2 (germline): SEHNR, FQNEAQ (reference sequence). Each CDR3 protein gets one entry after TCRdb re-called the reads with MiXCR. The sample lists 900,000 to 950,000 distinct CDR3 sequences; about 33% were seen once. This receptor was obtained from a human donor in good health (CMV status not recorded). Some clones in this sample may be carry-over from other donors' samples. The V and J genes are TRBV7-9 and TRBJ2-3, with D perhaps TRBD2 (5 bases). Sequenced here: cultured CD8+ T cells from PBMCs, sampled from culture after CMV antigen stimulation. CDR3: CASHPGSTDTQYF. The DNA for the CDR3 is TGTGCCAGCCACCCGGGGAGCACAGATACGCAGTATTTT.